This TCR beta chain was observed in a study of blood T cell repertoires in COVID-19. V was trimmed by 0 bases and J by 8 bases, leaving 13 bases between them. Germline CDR1 and CDR2: MNHEY and SVGAGI. The CDR3 is 14 residues long. Assay: immunoSEQ multiplex PCR; the TCRdb copy retains only in-frame clones and omits some. The table records roughly 120,000 clones, 92% of them present only once. This TCR derives from a man aged 45 to 65 with COVID-19, enrolled during active disease. V and J are TRBV6-5 and TRBJ1-2; D is ambiguous. The sequencing input was peripheral blood. CDR3 nucleotides: TGTGCCAGCAGTTACTCTCTCTCCGAGGGCGGCTACACCTTC. Residues: CASSYSLSEGGYTF.